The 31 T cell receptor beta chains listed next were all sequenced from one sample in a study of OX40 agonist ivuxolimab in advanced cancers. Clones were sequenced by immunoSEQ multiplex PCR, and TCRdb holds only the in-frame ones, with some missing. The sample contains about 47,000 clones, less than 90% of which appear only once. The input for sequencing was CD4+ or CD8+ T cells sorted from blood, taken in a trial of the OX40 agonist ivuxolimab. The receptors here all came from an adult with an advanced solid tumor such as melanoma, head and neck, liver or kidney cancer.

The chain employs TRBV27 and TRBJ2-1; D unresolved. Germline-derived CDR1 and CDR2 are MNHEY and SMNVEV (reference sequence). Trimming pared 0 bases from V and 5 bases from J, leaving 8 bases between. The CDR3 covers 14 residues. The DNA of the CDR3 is TGTGCCAGCAGTTTATCGGGATCAAACAATGAGCAGTTCTTC. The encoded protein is CASSLSGSNNEQFF.

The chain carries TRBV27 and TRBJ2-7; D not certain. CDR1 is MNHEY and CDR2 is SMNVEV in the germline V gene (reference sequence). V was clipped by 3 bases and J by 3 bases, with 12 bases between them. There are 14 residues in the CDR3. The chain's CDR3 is CASSFLHLFYEQYF. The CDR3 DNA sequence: TGTGCCAGCAGTTTTTTACACCTCTTCTACGAGCAGTACTTC.

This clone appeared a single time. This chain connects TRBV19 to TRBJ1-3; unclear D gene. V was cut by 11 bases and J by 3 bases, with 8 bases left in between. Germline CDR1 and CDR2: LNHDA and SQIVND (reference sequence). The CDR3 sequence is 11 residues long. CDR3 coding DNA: TGTGCCGGGGAGTTTGGAAACACCATATATTTT. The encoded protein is CAGEFGNTIYF.

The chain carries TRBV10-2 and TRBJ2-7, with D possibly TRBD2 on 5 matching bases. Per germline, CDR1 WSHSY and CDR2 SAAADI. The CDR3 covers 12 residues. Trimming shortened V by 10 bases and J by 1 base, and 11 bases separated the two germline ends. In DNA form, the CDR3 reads TGCGCCACTGGGGAGTATTCCTACGAGCAGTACTTC. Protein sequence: CATGEYSYEQYF.

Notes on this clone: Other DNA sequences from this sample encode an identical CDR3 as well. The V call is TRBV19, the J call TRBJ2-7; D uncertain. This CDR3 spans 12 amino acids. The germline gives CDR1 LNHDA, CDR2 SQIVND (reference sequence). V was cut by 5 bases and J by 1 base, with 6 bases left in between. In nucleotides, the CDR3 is TGTGCCAGTAGTCCCGGGTCCTACGAGCAGTACTTC. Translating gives CASSPGSYEQYF. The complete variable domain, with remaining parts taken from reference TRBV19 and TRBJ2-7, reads DGGITQSPKYLFRKEGQNVTLSCEQNLNHDAMYWYRQDPGQGLRLIYYSQIVNDFQKGDIAEGYSVSREKKESFPLTVTSAQKNPTAFYLCASSPGSYEQYFGPGTRLTVT.

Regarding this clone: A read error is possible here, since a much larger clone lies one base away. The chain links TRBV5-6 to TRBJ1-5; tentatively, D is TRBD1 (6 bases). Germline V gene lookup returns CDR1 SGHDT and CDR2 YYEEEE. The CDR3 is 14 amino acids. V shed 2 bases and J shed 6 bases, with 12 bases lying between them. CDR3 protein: CASSLSGGGQPQHF. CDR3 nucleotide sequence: TGTGCCAGCAGCTTATCTGGGGGCGGTCAGCCCCAGCATTTT. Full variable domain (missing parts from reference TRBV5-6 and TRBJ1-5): DAGVTQSPTHLIKTRGQQVTLRCSPKSGHDTVSWYQQALGQGPQFIFQYYEEEERQRGNFPDRFSGHQFPNYSSELNVNALLLGDSALYLCASSLSGGGQPQHFGDGTRLSIL.

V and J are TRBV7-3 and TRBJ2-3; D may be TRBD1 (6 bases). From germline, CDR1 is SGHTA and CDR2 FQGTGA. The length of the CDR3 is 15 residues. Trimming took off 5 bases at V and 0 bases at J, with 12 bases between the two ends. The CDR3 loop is CASSQGQKSTDTQYF. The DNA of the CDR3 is TGTGCCAGCAGCCAAGGACAGAAAAGCACAGATACGCAGTATTTT.

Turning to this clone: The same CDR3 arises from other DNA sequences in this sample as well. As DNA, the CDR3 is TGTGCCAGCAGCTTGCTGACGAACACTGAAGCTTTCTTT. Translated, it gives CASSLLTNTEAFF. The chain links TRBV5-4 to TRBJ1-1; D not certain. The germline CDR1 and CDR2 sequences are SGHNT and YYREEE (reference sequence). Trimming stripped 1 base from V and 1 base from J, with 5 bases between. The CDR3 extends over 13 amino acids.

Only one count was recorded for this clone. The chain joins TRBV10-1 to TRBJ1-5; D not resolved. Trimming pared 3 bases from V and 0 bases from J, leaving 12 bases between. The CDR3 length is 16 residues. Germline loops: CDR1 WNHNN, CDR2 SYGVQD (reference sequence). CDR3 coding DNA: TGCGCCAGCAGTGATTCGGCAGAGAGTAGCAATCAGCCCCAGCATTTT. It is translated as CASSDSAESSNQPQHF.

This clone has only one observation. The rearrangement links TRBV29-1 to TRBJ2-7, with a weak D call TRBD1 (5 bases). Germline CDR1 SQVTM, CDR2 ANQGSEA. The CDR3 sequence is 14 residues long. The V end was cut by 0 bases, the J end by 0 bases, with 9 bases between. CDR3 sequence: CSVEETANSYEQYF. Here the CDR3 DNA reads TGCAGCGTTGAAGAGACAGCAAACTCCTACGAGCAGTACTTC.

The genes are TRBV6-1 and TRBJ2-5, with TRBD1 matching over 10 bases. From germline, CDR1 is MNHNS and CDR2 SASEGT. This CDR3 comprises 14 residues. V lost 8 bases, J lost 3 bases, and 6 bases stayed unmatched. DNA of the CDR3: TGTGCCAGCCGAAGGACAGGGGGGGAAGAGACCCAGTACTTC. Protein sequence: CASRRTGGEETQYF.

The DNA for the CDR3 is TGTGCCAGCAGCCCCGGTTTAGCGGGGGGGGCCTTCGGGGAGCTGTTTTTT. Translated, it gives CASSPGLAGGAFGELFF. The chain combines TRBV9 with TRBJ2-2; TRBD2 matches at 11 bases. The CDR3 is 17 residues long. The J segment lost 7 bases and the V segment lost 4 bases, leaving 12 bases of the junction unmatched. CDR1 and CDR2 (germline): SGDLS, YYNGEE. The full variable domain, its missing parts supplied by reference TRBV9 and TRBJ2-2, is DSGVTQTPKHLITATGQRVTLRCSPRSGDLSVYWYQQSLDQGLQFLIQYYNGEERAKGNILERFSAQQFPDLHSELNLSSLELGDSALYFCASSPGLAGGAFGELFFGEGSRLTVL.

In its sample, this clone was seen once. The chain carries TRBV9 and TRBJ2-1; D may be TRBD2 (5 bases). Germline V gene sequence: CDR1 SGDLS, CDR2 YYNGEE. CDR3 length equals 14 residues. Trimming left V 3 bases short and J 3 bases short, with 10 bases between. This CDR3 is CASSGERDYNEQFF. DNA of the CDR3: TGTGCCAGCAGCGGGGAACGGGACTACAATGAGCAGTTCTTC.

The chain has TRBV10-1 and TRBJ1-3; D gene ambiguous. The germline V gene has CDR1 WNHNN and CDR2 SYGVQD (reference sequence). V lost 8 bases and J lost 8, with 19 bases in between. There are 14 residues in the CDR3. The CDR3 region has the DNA TGCGCCAGCCCTAGGAAGGTATCGTCGGACACCATATATTTT. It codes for CASPRKVSSDTIYF.

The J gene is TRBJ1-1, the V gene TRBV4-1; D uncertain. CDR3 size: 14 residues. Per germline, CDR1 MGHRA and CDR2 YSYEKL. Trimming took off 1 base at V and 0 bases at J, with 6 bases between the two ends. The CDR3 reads CASSQGLMNTEAFF. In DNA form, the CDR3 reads TGCGCCAGCAGCCAAGGACTGATGAACACTGAAGCTTTCTTT.

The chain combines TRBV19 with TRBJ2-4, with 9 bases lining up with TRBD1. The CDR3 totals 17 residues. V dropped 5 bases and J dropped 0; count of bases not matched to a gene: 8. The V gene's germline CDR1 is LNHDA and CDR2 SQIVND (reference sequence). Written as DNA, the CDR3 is TGTGCCAGTAGTGCAGCCACAGGGGGCTTAGCCAAAAACATTCAGTACTTC. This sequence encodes CASSAATGGLAKNIQYF. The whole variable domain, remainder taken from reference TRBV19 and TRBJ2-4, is DGGITQSPKYLFRKEGQNVTLSCEQNLNHDAMYWYRQDPGQGLRLIYYSQIVNDFQKGDIAEGYSVSREKKESFPLTVTSAQKNPTAFYLCASSAATGGLAKNIQYFGAGTRLSVL.

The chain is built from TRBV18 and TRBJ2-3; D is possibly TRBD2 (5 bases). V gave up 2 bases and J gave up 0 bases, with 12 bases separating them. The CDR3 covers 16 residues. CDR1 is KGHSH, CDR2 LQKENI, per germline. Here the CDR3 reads CASSPLGSGSTDTQYF. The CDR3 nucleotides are TGTGCCAGCTCACCATTGGGCAGCGGCAGCACAGATACGCAGTATTTT.

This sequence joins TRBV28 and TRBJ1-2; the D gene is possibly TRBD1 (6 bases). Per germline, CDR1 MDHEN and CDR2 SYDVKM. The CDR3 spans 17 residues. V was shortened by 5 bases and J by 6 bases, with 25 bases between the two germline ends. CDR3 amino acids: CASSQTGTPHGGNGYTF. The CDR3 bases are TGTGCCAGCAGTCAGACAGGAACCCCACACGGAGGGAATGGCTACACCTTC.

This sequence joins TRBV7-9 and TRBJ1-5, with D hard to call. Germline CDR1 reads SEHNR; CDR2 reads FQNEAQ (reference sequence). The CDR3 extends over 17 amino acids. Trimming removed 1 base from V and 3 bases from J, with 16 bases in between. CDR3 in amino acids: CASSLVLRGTNNQPQHF. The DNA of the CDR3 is TGTGCCAGCAGCTTAGTTCTCCGGGGTACTAACAATCAGCCCCAGCATTTT.

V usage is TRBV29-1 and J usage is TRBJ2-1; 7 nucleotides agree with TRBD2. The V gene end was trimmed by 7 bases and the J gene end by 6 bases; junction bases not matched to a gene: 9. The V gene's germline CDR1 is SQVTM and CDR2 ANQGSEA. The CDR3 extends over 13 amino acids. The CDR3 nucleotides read TGCAGCGCTCACGGGACTATTGGCAATGAGCAGTTCTTC. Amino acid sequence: CSAHGTIGNEQFF.

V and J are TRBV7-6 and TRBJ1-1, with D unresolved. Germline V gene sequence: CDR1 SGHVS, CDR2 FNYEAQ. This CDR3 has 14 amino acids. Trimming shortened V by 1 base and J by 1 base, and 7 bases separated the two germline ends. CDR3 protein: CASSLVDGNTEAFF. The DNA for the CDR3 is TGTGCCAGCAGCTTAGTAGACGGGAACACTGAAGCTTTCTTT.

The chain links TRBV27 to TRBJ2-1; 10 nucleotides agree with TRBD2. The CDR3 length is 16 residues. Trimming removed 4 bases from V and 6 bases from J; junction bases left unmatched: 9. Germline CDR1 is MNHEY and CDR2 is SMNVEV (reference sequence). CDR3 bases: TGTGCCAGCAGTTCAGGACTAGCGGCATACGGCAATGAGCAGTTCTTC. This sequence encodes CASSSGLAAYGNEQFF.

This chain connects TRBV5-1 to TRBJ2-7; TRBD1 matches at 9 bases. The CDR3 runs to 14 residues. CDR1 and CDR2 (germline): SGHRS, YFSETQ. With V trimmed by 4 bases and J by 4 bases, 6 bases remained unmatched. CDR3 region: CASSPGTGLYEQYF. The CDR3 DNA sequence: TGCGCCAGCAGCCCCGGGACAGGGTTGTACGAGCAGTACTTC.

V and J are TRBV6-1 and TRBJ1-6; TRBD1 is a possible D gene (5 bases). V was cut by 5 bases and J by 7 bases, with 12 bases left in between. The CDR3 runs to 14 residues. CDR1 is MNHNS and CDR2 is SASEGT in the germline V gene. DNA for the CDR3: TGTGCCAGCAGTTATGGAGGGGTAAATTCACCCCTCCACTTT. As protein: CASSYGGVNSPLHF.

This chain's CDR3 is CASSVSAYNEQFF. CDR3 sequence (DNA): TGTGCCAGCAGTGTGTCCGCATACAATGAGCAGTTCTTC. The chain carries TRBV6-4 and TRBJ2-1, with D hard to call. V shed 4 bases and J shed 4 bases, with 8 bases lying between them. Per the germline V gene, CDR1 is MRHNA and CDR2 is SNTAGT. The CDR3 is made up of 13 amino acids.

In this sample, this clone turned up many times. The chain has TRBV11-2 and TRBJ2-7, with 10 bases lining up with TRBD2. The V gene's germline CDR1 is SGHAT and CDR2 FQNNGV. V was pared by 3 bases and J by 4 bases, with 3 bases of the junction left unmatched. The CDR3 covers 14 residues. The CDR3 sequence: CASSFGLAAYEQYF. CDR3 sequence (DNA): TGTGCCAGCAGCTTTGGACTAGCGGCTTACGAGCAGTACTTC.

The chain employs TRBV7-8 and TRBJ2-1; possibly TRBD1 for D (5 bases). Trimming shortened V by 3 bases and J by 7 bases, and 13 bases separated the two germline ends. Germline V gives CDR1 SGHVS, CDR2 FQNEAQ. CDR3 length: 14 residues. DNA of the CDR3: TGTGCCAGCAGCTTTGGGGCCCAGTTTAATGAGCAGTTCTTC. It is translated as CASSFGAQFNEQFF.

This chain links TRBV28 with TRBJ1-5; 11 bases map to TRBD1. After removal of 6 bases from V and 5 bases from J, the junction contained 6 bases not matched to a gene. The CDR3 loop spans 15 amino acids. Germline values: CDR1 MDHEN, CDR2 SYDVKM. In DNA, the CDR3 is TGTGCCAGCAGCACTGGGACAGGGGGTTATCAGCCCCAGCATTTT. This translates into CASSTGTGGYQPQHF.

The CDR3 DNA reads as TGTGCCAGCAGCCCGACGGGTCTGTTGCAGTACTTC. Encoded protein: CASSPTGLLQYF. The chain combines TRBV5-5 with TRBJ2-7, with D unclear. Germline V gives CDR1 SGHKS, CDR2 YYEKEE (reference sequence). The CDR3 has 12 residues. Deletions cut 4 bases from V and 9 bases from J, with 14 bases between.

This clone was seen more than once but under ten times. CDR3 DNA: TGTGCCAGCAGCGCAATTCAGGGGGAAGGCTACACCTTC. Its translation: CASSAIQGEGYTF. The chain has TRBV9 and TRBJ1-2; 7 bases line up with TRBD1. The CDR3 has 13 amino acids. V lost 3 bases and J lost 8; bases outside the gene matches: 7. Germline V gene sequence: CDR1 SGDLS, CDR2 YYNGEE.

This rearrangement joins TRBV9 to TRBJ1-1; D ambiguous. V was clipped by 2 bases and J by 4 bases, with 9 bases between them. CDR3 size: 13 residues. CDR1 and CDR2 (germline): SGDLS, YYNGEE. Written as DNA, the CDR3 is TGTGCCAGCAGCGTCGACGGTAGCACTGAAGCTTTCTTT. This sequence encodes CASSVDGSTEAFF.